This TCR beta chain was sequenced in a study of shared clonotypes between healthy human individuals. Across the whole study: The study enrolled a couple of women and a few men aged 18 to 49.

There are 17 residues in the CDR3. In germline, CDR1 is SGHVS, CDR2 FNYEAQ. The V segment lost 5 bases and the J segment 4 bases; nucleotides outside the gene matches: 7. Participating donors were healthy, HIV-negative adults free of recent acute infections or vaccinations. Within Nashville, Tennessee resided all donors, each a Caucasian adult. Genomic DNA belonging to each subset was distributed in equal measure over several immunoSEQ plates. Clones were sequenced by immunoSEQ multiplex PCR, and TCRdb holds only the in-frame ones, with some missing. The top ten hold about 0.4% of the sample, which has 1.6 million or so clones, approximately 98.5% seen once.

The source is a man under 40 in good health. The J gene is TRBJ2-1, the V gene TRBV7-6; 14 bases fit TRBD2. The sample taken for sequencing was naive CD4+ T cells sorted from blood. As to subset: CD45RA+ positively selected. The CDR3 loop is CASSPGLAGANYNEQFF. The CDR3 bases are TGTGCCAGCAGCCCGGGACTAGCGGGAGCAAATTACAATGAGCAGTTCTTC.